Below are 12 T cell receptor beta chains sequenced from a single sample in a study of blood T cell repertoires in COVID-19. TCRdb's table, derived via immunoSEQ multiplex PCR, lists solely in-frame clones and lacks some. This table has around 700,000 clones, 90% appearing once. Sequenced sample: peripheral blood. These receptors came from a woman aged 18-30 years with acute or convalescent COVID-19.

The chain joins TRBV27 to TRBJ1-5; D is unresolved. Germline lookup yields CDR1 MNHEY and CDR2 SMNVEV (reference sequence). Trimming pared 8 bases from V and 4 bases from J, leaving 12 bases between. The CDR3 contains 13 residues. The CDR3 reads CASGRALNQPQHF. The CDR3, as DNA: TGTGCCAGCGGGAGGGCCCTTAATCAGCCCCAGCATTTT.

This clone showed up just once. The chain uses TRBV7-3 and TRBJ1-2; D is uncertain. Trimming removed 1 base at V and 7 bases at J, with 10 bases between. This CDR3 has 13 residues. Germline loops: CDR1 SGHTA, CDR2 FQGTGA. CDR3 nucleotide sequence: TGTGCCAGCAGCTTAAATCAGTGGGCTGGCTACACCTTC. The encoded protein is CASSLNQWAGYTF.

Worth noting for this clone: Other nucleotide sequences in the sample specify the same CDR3. The chain links TRBV27 to TRBJ1-5; no reliable D call. The CDR3 has 14 residues. The V end was cut by 6 bases, the J end by 3 bases, with 12 bases between. Germline values: CDR1 MNHEY, CDR2 SMNVEV (reference sequence). The CDR3 here is CASSPGTDNQPQHF. In DNA form, the CDR3 reads TGTGCCAGCAGCCCCGGCACAGACAATCAGCCCCAGCATTTT.

The V and J genes are TRBV18 and TRBJ1-4; TRBD1 is a possible D gene (6 bases). This CDR3 region has 13 residues. The germline V gene encodes CDR1 KGHSH and CDR2 LQKENI. Trimming left V 6 bases short and J 8 bases short, with 13 bases between. CDR3 in DNA: TGTGCCAGCTCCCCCGACAGGACCGAAAAACTGTTTTTT. Translating it yields CASSPDRTEKLFF.

The chain combines TRBV3-1 (or the pseudogene TRBV3-2) with TRBJ2-7; 12 bases map to TRBD2. Germline CDR1 LGHDT, CDR2 YNNKEL (reference sequence). The CDR3 spans 16 residues. Trimming removed 1 base from V and 2 bases from J; junction bases left unmatched: 3. CDR3 in DNA: TGTGCCAGCAGCCAAGCCGCTAGCGGGGGGGCCTACGAGCAGTACTTC. Protein: CASSQAASGGAYEQYF.

A few counts support this clone. This sequence joins TRBV10-3 and TRBJ1-3; TRBD1 agrees at 7 bases. This CDR3 is built from 15 residues. Germline CDR1 is ENHRY and CDR2 is SYGVKD. With V trimmed by 7 bases and J by 0 bases, 6 bases remained unmatched. CDR3 bases: TGTGCCATCATAAGGGACAGATACTCTGGAAACACCATATATTTT. Translation gives CAIIRDRYSGNTIYF.

The chain joins TRBV14 to TRBJ2-7; TRBD1 might be the D (5 bases). V was pared by 2 bases and J by 3 bases, with 14 bases between. Per germline, CDR1 SGHDN and CDR2 FVKESK. The CDR3 spans 15 residues. Here the CDR3 DNA reads TGTGCCAGCAGCCAAAGGCAGGGAACGAGCTACGAGCAGTACTTC. It yields the protein CASSQRQGTSYEQYF.

The chain links TRBV5-1 to TRBJ1-2, with TRBD1 matching 10 bases. The CDR3 contains 13 residues. The trim removed 4 bases at V and 8 bases at J, leaving 5 bases unmatched. Germline values: CDR1 SGHRS, CDR2 YFSETQ. The CDR3 coding sequence is TGCGCCAGCAGCCCGGACAGGGGGAAAGGCTACACCTTC. Translated, it gives CASSPDRGKGYTF.

The chain carries TRBV6-5 and TRBJ1-6; 7 bases agree with TRBD1. CDR3 length: 15 residues. Germline CDR1 and CDR2: MNHEY and SVGAGI. Unmatched junction bases numbered 7, after V lost 6 bases and J lost 5 bases. The CDR3 region is CASSWTQGDNSPLHF. As DNA, the CDR3 is TGTGCCAGCAGCTGGACGCAGGGGGATAATTCACCCCTCCACTTT.

The genes are TRBV9 and TRBJ2-4, with D maybe TRBD2 (6 bases). Germline V gene lookup returns CDR1 SGDLS and CDR2 YYNGEE. CDR3 size: 15 residues. The germline V and J ends were trimmed by 3 bases and 0 bases, with 10 bases remaining between them. The CDR3 spells CASSAGTVAKNIQYF. The DNA for the CDR3 is TGTGCCAGCAGCGCAGGGACTGTAGCCAAAAACATTCAGTACTTC.

The genes are TRBV6-5 and TRBJ2-3, with 8 bases matching TRBD2. Germline CDR1 reads MNHEY; CDR2 reads SVGAGI. The junction had 6 bases not matched to a gene; V was cut back by 2 bases and J by 2 bases. The CDR3 loop spans 16 amino acids. This chain's CDR3 is CASSYAGLAPTDTQYF. The DNA of the CDR3 is TGTGCCAGCAGTTACGCTGGACTAGCCCCCACAGATACGCAGTATTTT.

This clone appeared a few times. The sample has other DNA sequences that encode this CDR3 too. The DNA of the CDR3 is TGTGCCAGCAGCGTAGGACAGGGAAATCAGCCCCAGCATTTT. Its translation is CASSVGQGNQPQHF. The genes are TRBV9 and TRBJ1-5, with 7 bases lining up with TRBD1. CDR1 is SGDLS, CDR2 YYNGEE, per germline. The CDR3 has 14 amino acids. Trimming at V came to 0 bases and at J to 4 bases, leaving 1 base not matched to a gene.